Detailed here is one T cell receptor (beta chain). The target antigen is unknown. It was RNA transcripts that yielded the amplified TCR beta CDR3 regions. The study used the HTBI primer set for a first-round RT-PCR of the TCR CDR3. TCRdb fed the multiplex PCR reads into MiXCR, producing one record per CDR3 protein. The sample shows a few hundred thousand distinct CDR3 sequences, around 20% of them seen only once. The data are from a study of T cells in Graves' hyperthyroidism and ophthalmopathy. Study outcomes and limitations: Most thyroid clonotypes with frequency above 0.001 were detected in blood.

Germline loops: CDR1 SGHRS, CDR2 YFSETQ. This CDR3 comprises 13 residues. Trimming stripped 1 base from V and 7 bases from J, with 11 bases between. Hyperthyroidism patients were newly diagnosed, had disease duration under 2 months, and were aged 18 to 65 years. J is TRBJ1-2 and V is TRBV5-1; possible D gene TRBD1, 6 bases. Sequencing used blood. The clonotype was recovered from a man between 18 and 29 years old with Graves' hyperthyroidism. CDR3: CASSLLGAFGYTF. The CDR3 nucleotides read TGCGCCAGCAGCTTGCTGGGGGCTTTTGGCTACACCTTC.